The clone carrying this T cell receptor (beta chain) was counted once. The sample originates from a study of blood T cell repertoires in COVID-19. About the study: Collection of acute and convalescent COVID-19 samples took place in the United States, Italy and Spain. From T cells, B-cell-depleted T cells, or PBMCs came the material, which was cDNA or gDNA.

Per the authors' pipeline: Cell counts per sample came from amplifying reference gene primers. Here immunoSEQ multiplex PCR was the method, and the copy in TCRdb shows in-frame clones only, minus some. V and J calls and clone size follow that table, whereas D and trimming were derived from the DNA. The table lists fewer than 350,000 clones, 81% of them singletons. This CDR3 is built from 14 residues. With 5 bases removed from V and 6 bases from J, the gap between germline ends came to 16 bases. In germline, CDR1 is MGHDK, CDR2 SYGVNS. The V gene is TRBV25-1, the J gene TRBJ1-2, with D perhaps matching TRBD1 (6 bases). The TCR originated in a woman aged 55-69 years with active or convalescent COVID-19. The sequenced sample consisted of peripheral blood. CDR3 sequence reads: CASSTNRASHGYTF. CDR3 nucleotide sequence: TGTGCCAGCAGTACTAACAGGGCGTCCCATGGCTACACCTTC.